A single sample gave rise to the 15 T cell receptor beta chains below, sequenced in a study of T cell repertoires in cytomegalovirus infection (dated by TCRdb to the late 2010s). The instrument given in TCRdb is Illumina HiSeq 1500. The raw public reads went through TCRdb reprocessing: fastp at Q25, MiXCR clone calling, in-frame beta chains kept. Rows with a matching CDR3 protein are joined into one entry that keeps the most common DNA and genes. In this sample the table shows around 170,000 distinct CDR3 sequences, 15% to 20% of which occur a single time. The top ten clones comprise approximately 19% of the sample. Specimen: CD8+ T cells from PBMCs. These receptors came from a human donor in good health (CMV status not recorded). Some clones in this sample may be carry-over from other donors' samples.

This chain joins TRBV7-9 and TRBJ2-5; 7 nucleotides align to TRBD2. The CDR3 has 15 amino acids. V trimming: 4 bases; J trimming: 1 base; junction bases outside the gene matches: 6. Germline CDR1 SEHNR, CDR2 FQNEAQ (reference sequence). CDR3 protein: CASSSRLALQETQYF. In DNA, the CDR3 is TGTGCCAGCAGCTCCCGACTAGCTCTCCAAGAGACCCAGTACTTC.

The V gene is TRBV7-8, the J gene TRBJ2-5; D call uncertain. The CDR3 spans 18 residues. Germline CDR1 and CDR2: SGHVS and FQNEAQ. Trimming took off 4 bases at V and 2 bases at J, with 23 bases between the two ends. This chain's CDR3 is CASSSPSIRMAWQETQYF. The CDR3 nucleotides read TGTGCCAGCAGCTCACCATCTATCCGGATGGCGTGGCAAGAGACCCAGTACTTC.

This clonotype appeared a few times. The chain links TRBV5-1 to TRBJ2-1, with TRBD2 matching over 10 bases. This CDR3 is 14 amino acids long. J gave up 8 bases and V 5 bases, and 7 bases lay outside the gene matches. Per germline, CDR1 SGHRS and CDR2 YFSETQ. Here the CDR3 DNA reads TGCGCCAGCAGTTCAGCGGGAGGGCCGGATGAGCAGTTCTTC. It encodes CASSSAGGPDEQFF.

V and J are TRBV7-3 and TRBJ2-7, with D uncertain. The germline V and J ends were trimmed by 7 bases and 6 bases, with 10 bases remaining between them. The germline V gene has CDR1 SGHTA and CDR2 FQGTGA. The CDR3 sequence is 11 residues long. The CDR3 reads CASMSHSEQYF. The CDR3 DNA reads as TGTGCCAGCATGTCGCACAGCGAGCAGTACTTC.

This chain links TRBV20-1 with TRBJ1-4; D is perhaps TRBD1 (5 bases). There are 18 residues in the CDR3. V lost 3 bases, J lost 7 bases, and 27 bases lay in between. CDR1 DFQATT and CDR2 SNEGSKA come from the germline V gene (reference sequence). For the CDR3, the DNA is TGCAGTGCTAGGCGGGGCCCCGAATTGGTAAATCCTGGTGAAAAACTGTTTTTT. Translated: CSARRGPELVNPGEKLFF.

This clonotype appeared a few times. In nucleotides, the CDR3 is TGTGCCAGCAGCTTAGTAGGAGGGCAGTCTCAAGAGACCCAGTACTTC. Translated, it gives CASSLVGGQSQETQYF. The rearrangement joins TRBV7-8 to TRBJ2-5; possibly TRBD2 for D (6 bases). Germline assignment: CDR1 SGHVS and CDR2 FQNEAQ. The CDR3 has 16 residues. V lost 1 base, J lost 2 bases, and 14 bases lay in between.

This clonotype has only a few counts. The CDR3 region is CASSSSGASTDTQYF. DNA for the CDR3: TGTGCCAGCAGCTCTAGCGGGGCTTCCACAGATACGCAGTATTTT. The chain has TRBV7-3 and TRBJ2-3; TRBD2 agrees at 9 bases. Germline V gene lookup returns CDR1 SGHTA and CDR2 FQGTGA. The CDR3 runs 15 residues. Trimming took 4 bases from V and 2 from J; bases not matched to a gene: 4.

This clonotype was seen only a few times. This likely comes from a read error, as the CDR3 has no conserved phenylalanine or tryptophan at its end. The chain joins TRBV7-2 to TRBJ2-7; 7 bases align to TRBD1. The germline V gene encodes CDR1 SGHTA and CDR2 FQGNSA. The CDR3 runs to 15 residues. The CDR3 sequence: CVSSFRGQLSDEQYI. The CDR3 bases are TGTGTCAGCAGCTTCCGGGGACAGTTGTCCGACGAGCAGTACATC.

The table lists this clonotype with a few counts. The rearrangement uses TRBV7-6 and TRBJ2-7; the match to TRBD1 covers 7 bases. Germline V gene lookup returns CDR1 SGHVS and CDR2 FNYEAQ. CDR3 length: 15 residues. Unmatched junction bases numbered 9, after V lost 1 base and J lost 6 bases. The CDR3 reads CASSLGGQAGSEQYF. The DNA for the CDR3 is TGTGCCAGCAGCTTAGGTGGACAGGCTGGTTCCGAGCAGTACTTC.

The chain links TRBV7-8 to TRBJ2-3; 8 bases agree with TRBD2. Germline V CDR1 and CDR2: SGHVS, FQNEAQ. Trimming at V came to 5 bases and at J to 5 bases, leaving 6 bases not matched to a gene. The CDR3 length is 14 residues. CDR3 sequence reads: CASSLRGGKDTQYF. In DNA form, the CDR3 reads TGTGCCAGCAGCCTCCGGGGGGGCAAAGATACGCAGTATTTT.

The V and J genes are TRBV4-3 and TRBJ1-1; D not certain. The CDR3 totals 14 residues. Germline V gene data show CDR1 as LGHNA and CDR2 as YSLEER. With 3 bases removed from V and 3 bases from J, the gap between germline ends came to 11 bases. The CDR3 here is CASSHSSMYTEAFF. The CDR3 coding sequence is TGCGCCAGCAGCCATTCGTCCATGTACACTGAAGCTTTCTTT.

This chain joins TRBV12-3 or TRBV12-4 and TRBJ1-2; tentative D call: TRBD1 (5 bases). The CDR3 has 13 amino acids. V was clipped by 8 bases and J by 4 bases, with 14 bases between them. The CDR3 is CASPRGRSYGYTF. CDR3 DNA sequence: TGTGCCAGCCCAAGGGGCAGGTCCTATGGCTACACCTTC.

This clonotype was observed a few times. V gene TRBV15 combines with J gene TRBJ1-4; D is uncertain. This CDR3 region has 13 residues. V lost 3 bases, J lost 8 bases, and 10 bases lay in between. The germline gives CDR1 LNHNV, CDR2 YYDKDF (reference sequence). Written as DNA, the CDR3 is TGTGCCACCAGCAGGTTTGGTGGGGAAAAACTGTTTTTT. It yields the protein CATSRFGGEKLFF.

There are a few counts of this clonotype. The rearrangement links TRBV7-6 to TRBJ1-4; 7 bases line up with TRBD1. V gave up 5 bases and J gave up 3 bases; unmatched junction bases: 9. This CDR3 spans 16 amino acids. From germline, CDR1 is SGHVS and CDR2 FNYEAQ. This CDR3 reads CASSVRAGTANEKLFF. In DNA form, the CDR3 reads TGTGCCAGCAGCGTCAGAGCCGGGACAGCTAATGAAAAACTGTTTTTT.

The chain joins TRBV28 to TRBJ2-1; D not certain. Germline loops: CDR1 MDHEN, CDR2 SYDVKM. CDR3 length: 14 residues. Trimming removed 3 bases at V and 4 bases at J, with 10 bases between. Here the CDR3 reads CASSFYPVYNEQFF. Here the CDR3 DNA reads TGTGCCAGCAGTTTTTATCCGGTTTACAATGAGCAGTTCTTC. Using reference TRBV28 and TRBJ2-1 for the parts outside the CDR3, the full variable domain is DVKVTQSSRYLVKRTGEKVFLECVQDMDHENMFWYRQDPGLGLRLIYFSYDVKMKEKGDIPEGYSVSREKKERFSLILESASTNQTSMYLCASSFYPVYNEQFFGPGTRLTVL.